The following is a TCR beta chain sequence with its context. The antigen remains undetermined. Extracted RNA was reverse transcribed into cDNA, the sequencing template. Using immunoSEQ multiplex PCR, the repertoire was profiled, and TCRdb retains in-frame clones only, with some absent. The data show around 300,000 clones, about 62% seen once. This CDR3 has 14 amino acids. From germline, CDR1 is MNHEY and CDR2 SVGAGI. Trimming shortened V by 6 bases and J by 3 bases, and 14 bases separated the two germline ends. This sample was included in a study of CD8+ T cells in alopecia areata. Treatment indicated: oral pan-JAK inhibitor, 5-10 mg twice daily. Peripheral blood and lesional scalp punch biopsies came from alopecia areata patients. Study-wide findings and caveats: A great number of expanded lesional clones endured in scalp and blood during tofacitinib. Having one nonresponder leaves uncertain how baseline CD8+ expansion relates to response.

Here the sequenced sample was CD4+ T cells sorted from blood, taken around week 54, from a patient treated with tofacitinib. This sequence joins TRBV6-5 and TRBJ1-2; no firm D call. The receptor was derived from a human donor with alopecia areata. DNA for the CDR3: TGTGCCAGCAGCCCTAGAGGGAGGGACTATGGCTACACCTTC. Encoded protein: CASSPRGRDYGYTF.